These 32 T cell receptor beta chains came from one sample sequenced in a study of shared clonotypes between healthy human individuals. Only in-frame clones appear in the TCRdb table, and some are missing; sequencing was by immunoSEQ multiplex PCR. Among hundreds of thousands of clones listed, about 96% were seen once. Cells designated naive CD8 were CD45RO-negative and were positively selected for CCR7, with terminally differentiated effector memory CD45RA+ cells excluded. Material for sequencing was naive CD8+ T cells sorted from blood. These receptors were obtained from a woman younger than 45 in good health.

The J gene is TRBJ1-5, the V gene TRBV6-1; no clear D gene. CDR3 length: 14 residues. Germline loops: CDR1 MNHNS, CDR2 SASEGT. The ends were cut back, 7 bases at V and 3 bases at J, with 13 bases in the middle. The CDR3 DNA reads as TGTGCCAGCAATCTCCGGCGGAACAATCAGCCCCAGCATTTT. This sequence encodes CASNLRRNNQPQHF.

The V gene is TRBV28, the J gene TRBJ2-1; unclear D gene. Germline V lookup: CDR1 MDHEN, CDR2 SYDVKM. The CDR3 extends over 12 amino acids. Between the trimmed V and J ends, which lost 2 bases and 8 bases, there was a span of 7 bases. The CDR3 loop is CASSLDGHEQFF. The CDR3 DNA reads TGTGCCAGCAGTTTAGACGGACATGAGCAGTTCTTC.

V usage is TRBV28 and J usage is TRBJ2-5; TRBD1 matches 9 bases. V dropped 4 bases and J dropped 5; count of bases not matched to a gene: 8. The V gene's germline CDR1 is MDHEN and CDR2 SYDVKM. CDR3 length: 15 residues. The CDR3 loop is CASSSRDRVRETQYF. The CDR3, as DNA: TGTGCCAGCAGTTCCCGGGACAGGGTCAGGGAGACCCAGTACTTC.

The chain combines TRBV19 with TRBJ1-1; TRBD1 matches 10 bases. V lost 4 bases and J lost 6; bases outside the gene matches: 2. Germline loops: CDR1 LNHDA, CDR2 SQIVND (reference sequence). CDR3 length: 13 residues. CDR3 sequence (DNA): TGTGCCAGTAGTACCGGGACAGGGGCTGAAGCTTTCTTT. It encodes CASSTGTGAEAFF.

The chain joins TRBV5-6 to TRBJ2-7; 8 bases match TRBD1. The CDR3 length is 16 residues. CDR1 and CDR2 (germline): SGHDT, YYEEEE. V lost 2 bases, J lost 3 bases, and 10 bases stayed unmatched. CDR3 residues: CASSLTPGGPDYEQYF. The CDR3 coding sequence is TGTGCCAGCAGCTTAACCCCAGGGGGCCCCGACTACGAGCAGTACTTC.

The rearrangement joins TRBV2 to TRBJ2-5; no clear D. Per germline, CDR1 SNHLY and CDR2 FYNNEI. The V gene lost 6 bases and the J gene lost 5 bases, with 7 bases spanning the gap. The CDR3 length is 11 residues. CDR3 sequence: CASRSKETQYF. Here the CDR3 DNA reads TGTGCCAGCAGATCAAAGGAGACCCAGTACTTC.

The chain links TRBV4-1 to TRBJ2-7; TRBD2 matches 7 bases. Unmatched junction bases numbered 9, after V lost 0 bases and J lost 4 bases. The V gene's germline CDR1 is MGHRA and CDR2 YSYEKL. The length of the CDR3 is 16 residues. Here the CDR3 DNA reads TGCGCCAGCAGCCAAGAGAGGACTAGTCTCTCTTACGAGCAGTACTTC. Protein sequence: CASSQERTSLSYEQYF.

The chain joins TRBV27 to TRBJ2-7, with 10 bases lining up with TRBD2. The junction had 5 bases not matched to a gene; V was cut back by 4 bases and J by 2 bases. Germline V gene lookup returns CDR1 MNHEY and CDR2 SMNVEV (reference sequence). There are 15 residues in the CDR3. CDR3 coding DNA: TGTGCCAGCAGTTCAGGACTAGCGGCCACCTACGAGCAGTACTTC. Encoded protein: CASSSGLAATYEQYF.

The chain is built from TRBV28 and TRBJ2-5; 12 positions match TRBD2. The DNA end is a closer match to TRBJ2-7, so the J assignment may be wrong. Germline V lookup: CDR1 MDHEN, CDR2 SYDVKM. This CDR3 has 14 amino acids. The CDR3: CASSGLAGSYEQYF. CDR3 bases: TGTGCCAGCAGTGGACTAGCGGGAAGCTACGAGCAGTACTTC.

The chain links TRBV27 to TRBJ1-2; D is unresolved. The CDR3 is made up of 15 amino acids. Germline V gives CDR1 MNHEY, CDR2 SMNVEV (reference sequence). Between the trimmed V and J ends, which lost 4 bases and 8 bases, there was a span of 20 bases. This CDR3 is CASSSSPGPSLGYTF. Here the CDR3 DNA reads TGTGCCAGCAGTTCTTCTCCAGGACCCTCGTTAGGCTACACCTTC.

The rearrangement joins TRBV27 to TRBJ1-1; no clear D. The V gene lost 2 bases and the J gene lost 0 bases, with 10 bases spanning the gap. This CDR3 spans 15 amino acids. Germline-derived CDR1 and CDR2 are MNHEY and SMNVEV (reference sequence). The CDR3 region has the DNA TGTGCCAGCAGTTTAGGTACGTCGGTGAACACTGAAGCTTTCTTT. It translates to CASSLGTSVNTEAFF.

CDR3 nucleotides: TGTGCCAGCAAGGCCCTAGGGGAGCAGTTCTTC. Protein product: CASKALGEQFF. The chain couples TRBV6-5 to TRBJ2-1; no definite D call. Germline CDR1 MNHEY, CDR2 SVGAGI. This CDR3 has 11 amino acids. V lost 7 bases and J 10 bases, leaving 11 bases between the germline ends.

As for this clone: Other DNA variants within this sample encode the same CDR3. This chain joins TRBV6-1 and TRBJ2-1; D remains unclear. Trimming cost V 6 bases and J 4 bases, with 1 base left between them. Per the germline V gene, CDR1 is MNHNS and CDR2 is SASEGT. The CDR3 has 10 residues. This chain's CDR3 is CASRYNEQFF. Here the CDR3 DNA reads TGTGCCAGCAGGTACAATGAGCAGTTCTTC.

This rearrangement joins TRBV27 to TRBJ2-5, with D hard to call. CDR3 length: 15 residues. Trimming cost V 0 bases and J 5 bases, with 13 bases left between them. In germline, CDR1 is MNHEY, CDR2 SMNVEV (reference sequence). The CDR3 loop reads CASSLSSGRRETQYF. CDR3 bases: TGTGCCAGCAGTTTATCTTCGGGCCGCCGGGAGACCCAGTACTTC.

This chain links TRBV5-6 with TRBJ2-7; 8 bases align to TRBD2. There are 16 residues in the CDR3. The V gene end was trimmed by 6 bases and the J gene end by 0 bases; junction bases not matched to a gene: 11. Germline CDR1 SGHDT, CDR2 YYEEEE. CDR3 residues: CASTERGSGTSYEQYF. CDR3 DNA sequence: TGTGCCAGCACCGAAAGGGGTAGCGGGACCTCCTACGAGCAGTACTTC.

In DNA, the CDR3 is TGCGCCAGCAGCCCCGCTACAGTTGGCTTGGGAGAGCAGTACTTC. This sequence encodes CASSPATVGLGEQYF. The rearrangement uses TRBV4-1 and TRBJ2-7; D gene uncertain. V lost 4 bases and J 7 bases, leaving 20 bases between the germline ends. Germline V lookup: CDR1 MGHRA, CDR2 YSYEKL. This CDR3 is built from 15 residues.

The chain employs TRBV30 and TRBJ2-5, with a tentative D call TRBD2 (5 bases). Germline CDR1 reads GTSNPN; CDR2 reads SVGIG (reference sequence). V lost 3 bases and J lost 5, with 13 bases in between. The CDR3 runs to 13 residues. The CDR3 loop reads CAWRYGDEETQYF. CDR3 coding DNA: TGTGCCTGGAGGTACGGGGATGAGGAGACCCAGTACTTC.

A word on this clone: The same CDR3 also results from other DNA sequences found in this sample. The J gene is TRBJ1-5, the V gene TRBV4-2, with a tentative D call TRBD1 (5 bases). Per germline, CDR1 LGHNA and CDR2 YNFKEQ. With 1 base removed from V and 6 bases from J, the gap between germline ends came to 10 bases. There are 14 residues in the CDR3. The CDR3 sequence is CASSQARGGQPQHF. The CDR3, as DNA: TGTGCCAGCAGCCAAGCTAGGGGCGGTCAGCCCCAGCATTTT.

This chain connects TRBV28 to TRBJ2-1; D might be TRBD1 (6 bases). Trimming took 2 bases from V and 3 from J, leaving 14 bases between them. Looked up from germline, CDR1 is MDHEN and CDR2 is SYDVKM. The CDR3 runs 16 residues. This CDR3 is CASSLPPGELYNEQFF. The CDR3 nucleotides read TGTGCCAGCAGTTTACCCCCAGGGGAGCTCTACAATGAGCAGTTCTTC.

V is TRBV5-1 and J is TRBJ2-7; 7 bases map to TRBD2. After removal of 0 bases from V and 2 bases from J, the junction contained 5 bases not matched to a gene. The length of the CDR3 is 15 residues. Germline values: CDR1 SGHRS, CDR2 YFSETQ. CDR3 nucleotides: TGCGCCAGCAGCTTGGGGACTAGTAAGACCTACGAGCAGTACTTC. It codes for CASSLGTSKTYEQYF.

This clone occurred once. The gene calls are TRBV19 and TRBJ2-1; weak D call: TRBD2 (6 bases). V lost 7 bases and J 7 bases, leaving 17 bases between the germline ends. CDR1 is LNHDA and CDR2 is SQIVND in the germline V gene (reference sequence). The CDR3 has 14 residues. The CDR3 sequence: CASTPGLEGNEQFF. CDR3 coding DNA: TGTGCCAGTACCCCGGGCCTGGAGGGGAATGAGCAGTTCTTC.

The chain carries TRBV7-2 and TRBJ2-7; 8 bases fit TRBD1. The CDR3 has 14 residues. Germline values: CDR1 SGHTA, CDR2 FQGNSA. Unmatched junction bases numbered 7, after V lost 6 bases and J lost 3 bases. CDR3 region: CASRTGTGDYEQYF. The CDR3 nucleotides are TGTGCCAGCAGAACCGGGACAGGAGACTACGAGCAGTACTTC.

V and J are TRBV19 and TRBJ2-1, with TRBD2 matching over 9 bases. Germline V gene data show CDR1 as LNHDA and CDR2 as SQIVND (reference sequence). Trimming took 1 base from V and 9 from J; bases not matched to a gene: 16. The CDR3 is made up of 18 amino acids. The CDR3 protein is CASSIVEGSREGRSEQFF. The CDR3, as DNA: TGTGCCAGTAGTATAGTTGAAGGGTCGCGGGAGGGCCGCAGTGAGCAGTTCTTC. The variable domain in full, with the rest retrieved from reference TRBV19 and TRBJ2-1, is DGGITQSPKYLFRKEGQNVTLSCEQNLNHDAMYWYRQDPGQGLRLIYYSQIVNDFQKGDIAEGYSVSREKKESFPLTVTSAQKNPTAFYLCASSIVEGSREGRSEQFFGPGTRLTVL.

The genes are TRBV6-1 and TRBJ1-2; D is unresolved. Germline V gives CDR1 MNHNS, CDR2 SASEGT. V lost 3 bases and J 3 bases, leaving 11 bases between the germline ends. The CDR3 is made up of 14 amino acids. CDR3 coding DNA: TGTGCCAGCAGTGACCTCCGAGAGGACTATGGCTACACCTTC. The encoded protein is CASSDLREDYGYTF.

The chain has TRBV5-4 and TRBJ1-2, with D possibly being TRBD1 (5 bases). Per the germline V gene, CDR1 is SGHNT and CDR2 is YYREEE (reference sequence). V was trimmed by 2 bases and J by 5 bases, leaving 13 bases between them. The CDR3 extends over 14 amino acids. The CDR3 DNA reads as TGTGCCAGCAGCTTTATGGGGGGAGGTTATGGCTACACCTTC. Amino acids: CASSFMGGGYGYTF. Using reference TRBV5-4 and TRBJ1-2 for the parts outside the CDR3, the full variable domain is ETGVTQSPTHLIKTRGQQVTLRCSSQSGHNTVSWYQQALGQGPQFIFQYYREEENGRGNFPPRFSGLQFPNYSSELNVNALELDDSALYLCASSFMGGGYGYTFGSGTRLTVV.

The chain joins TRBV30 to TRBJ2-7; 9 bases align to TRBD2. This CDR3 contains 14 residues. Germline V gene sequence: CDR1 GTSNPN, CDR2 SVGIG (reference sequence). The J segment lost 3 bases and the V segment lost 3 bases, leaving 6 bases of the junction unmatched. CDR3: CAWRHSGSIYEQYF. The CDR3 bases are TGTGCCTGGAGACATAGCGGGAGTATCTACGAGCAGTACTTC. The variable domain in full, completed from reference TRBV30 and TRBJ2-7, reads SQTIHQWPATLVQPVGSPLSLECTVEGTSNPNLYWYRQAAGRGLQLLFYSVGIGQISSEVPQNLSASRPQDRQFILSSKKLLLSDSGFYLCAWRHSGSIYEQYFGPGTRLTVT.

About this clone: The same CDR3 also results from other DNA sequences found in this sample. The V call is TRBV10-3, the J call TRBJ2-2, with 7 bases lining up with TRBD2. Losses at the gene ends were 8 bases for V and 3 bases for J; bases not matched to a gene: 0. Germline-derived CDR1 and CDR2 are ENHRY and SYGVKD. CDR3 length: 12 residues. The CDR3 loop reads CAIRGDTGELFF. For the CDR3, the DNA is TGTGCCATCCGGGGGGACACCGGGGAGCTGTTTTTT.

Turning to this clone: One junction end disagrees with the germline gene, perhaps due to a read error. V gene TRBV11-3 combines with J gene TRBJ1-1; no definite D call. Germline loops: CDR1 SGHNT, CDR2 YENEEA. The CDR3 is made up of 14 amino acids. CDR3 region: CASSLDWGNTEAFF. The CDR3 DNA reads TGTGCCAGCAGCTTAGATTGGGGTAACACGGAAGCTTTCTTT. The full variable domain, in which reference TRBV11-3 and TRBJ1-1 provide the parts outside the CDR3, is EAGVVQSPRYKIIEKKQPVAFWCNPISGHNTLYWYLQNLGQGPELLIRYENEEAVDDSQLPKDRFSAERLKGVDSTLKIQPAELGDSAVYLCASSLDWGNTEAFFGQGTRLTVV.

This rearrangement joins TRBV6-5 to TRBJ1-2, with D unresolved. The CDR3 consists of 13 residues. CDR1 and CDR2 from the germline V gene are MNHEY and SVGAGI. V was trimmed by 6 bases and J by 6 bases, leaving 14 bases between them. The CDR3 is CASSPGQSDGYTF. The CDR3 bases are TGTGCCAGCAGCCCCGGGCAGTCGGATGGCTACACCTTC.

Written as DNA, the CDR3 is TGTGCCAGCAGCTTCTCCTTGACAGACAATGAGCAGTTCTTC. It is translated as CASSFSLTDNEQFF. J is TRBJ2-1 and V is TRBV5-8, with a weak D call TRBD1 (5 bases). This CDR3 comprises 14 residues. Per the germline V gene, CDR1 is SGHTS and CDR2 is YDEGEE. V shed 2 bases and J shed 5 bases, with 11 bases lying between them.

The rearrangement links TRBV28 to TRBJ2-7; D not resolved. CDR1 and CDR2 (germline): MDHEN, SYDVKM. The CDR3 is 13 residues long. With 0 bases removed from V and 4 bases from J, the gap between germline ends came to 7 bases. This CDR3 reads CASSLWKSYEQYF. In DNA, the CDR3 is TGTGCCAGCAGTTTATGGAAGAGTTACGAGCAGTACTTC.

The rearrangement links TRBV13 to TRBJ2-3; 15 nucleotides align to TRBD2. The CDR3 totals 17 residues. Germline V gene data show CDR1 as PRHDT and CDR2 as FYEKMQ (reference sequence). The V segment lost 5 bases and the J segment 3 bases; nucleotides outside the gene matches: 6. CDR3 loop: CASSAGLAGGPTDTQYF. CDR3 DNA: TGTGCCAGCAGCGCCGGACTAGCGGGAGGGCCTACAGATACGCAGTATTTT. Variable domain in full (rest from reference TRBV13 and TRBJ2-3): AAGVIQSPRHLIKEKRETATLKCYPIPRHDTVYWYQQGPGQDPQFLISFYEKMQSDKGSIPDRFSAQQFSDYHSELNMSSLELGDSALYFCASSAGLAGGPTDTQYFGPGTRLTVL.